The entry below gives a single TCR beta chain sequence along with its context. The antigen is undetermined. Profiling relied on immunoSEQ multiplex PCR, and the TCRdb table lists in-frame clones only, not all of them. The sample has over 85,000 clones; 86% are singletons. The data are from a study of OX40 agonist ivuxolimab in advanced cancers. Findings and limits, study-wide: Also showing low normalized T-cell clonal expansion were some of the nonresponders. Averaging showed that CD8+ T cells had more expanded clones than CD4+ did. At doses 0.1 to 3.0 mg/kg, CD4+ and CD8+ clones expanded.

The CDR3 is made up of 13 amino acids. From germline, CDR1 is LNHDA and CDR2 SQIVND (reference sequence). The V and J ends lost 6 bases and 5 bases, in that order; junction bases with no gene match: 6. The sample was CD4+ or CD8+ T cells sorted from blood, taken in a trial of the OX40 agonist ivuxolimab. The TCR comes from an adult with an advanced solid tumor such as melanoma, head and neck, liver or kidney cancer. The chain carries TRBV19 and TRBJ1-2; 7 bases map to TRBD1. CDR3 coding DNA: TGTGCCAGTAGCCAGGGGGGAGCGTATGGCTACACCTTC. Translating it yields CASSQGGAYGYTF. Full variable domain (outside the CDR3, taken from reference TRBV19 and TRBJ1-2): DGGITQSPKYLFRKEGQNVTLSCEQNLNHDAMYWYRQDPGQGLRLIYYSQIVNDFQKGDIAEGYSVSREKKESFPLTVTSAQKNPTAFYLCASSQGGAYGYTFGSGTRLTVV.